This TCR beta chain was found in a study of blood T cell repertoires in COVID-19. About the research overall: Researchers got acute and convalescent COVID-19 samples from the United States, Italy and Spain. The cDNA or gDNA used as material had been derived from T cells, B-cell-depleted T cells, or PBMCs.

Sequenced by immunoSEQ multiplex PCR; TCRdb stores in-frame clones only, minus some. Of just over 150,000 clones in the sample, 85% were seen once. The CDR3 sequence is 19 residues long. V dropped 3 bases and J dropped 0 bases, with 23 bases sitting between them. The TCR comes from a human donor with acute or convalescent COVID-19. The donor label of this sample is uncertain. The specimen was peripheral blood. V is TRBV23-1 and J is TRBJ1-1, with D maybe TRBD1 (6 bases). TRBV23-1 is designated an ORF whose function remains uncertain. The CDR3 protein is CASSHLPPTGPPLNTEAFF. For the CDR3, the DNA is TGCGCCAGCAGTCATCTCCCTCCGACAGGACCTCCTTTGAACACTGAAGCTTTCTTT.